This T cell receptor beta chain was captured in a study of cytomegalovirus exposure and HLA in healthy donors. At the level of the study: In a later analysis, it was reported that the roughly 130 validation repertoires had been produced on the same platform as the 700 or so repertoires belonging to the first cohort. Study-wide findings and caveats: Subsequent analysis of the approximately 110 validation repertoires found a tendency for first-cohort TCR clusters to co-occur. Cytomegalovirus association was listed for under 200 TCR beta chains. The classifier reportedly diagnosed cytomegalovirus status with high sensitivity and specificity.

As concerns this clone: What it binds is not known.

Profiling relied on immunoSEQ multiplex PCR, and the TCRdb table lists in-frame clones only, not all of them. The profile shows 350,000 or so clones, just over 85% of them singletons. The CDR3 spans 15 residues. The source of this sequence is a young woman in good health and CMV-seronegative. What was sequenced was PBMCs. J is TRBJ1-1 and V is TRBV21-1; TRBD1 was called by the table and not checked on the DNA. TRBV21-1 constitutes a pseudogene. The CDR3 DNA reads as TGTGCCAGCGGAACCTACAGGGGGCGCTACACTGAAGCTTTCTTT. Translating gives CASGTYRGRYTEAFF.